These 28 T cell receptor beta chains originate from one sample sequenced in a study of human T cells and chemical hapten exposure. The time point here: pre-sensitization, week 0. Treatment reported: therapeutic diphenylcyclopropenone sensitization with weekly scalp DPC. TCRdb called the RACE reads again in MiXCR, with one record for every CDR3 protein. The sample consists of about 80,000 distinct CDR3 sequences, 11% to 15% of them appearing once. The sequenced sample was whole blood, obtained in connection with sensitization to the hapten diphenylcyclopropenone (DPC). These receptors originate from a woman aged 50 to 60 with alopecia areata. Some clones in this sample may be carry-over from other donors' samples.

This clonotype showed up many times. The gene calls are TRBV6-2 or TRBV6-3 and TRBJ2-1; 8 positions match TRBD2. The J segment lost 9 bases and the V segment lost 0 bases, leaving 19 bases of the junction unmatched. This CDR3 contains 19 residues. The V gene's germline CDR1 is MNHEY and CDR2 SVGEGT. CDR3 region: CASSYSLLDGRAIFGEQFF. The DNA of the CDR3 is TGTGCCAGCAGTTACTCGCTCCTTGACGGGAGGGCCATTTTTGGTGAGCAGTTCTTC.

This clonotype was recorded many times. The rearrangement joins TRBV11-2 to TRBJ2-5, with a possible D match to TRBD2 (5 bases). This CDR3 region has 12 residues. The V and J ends lost 5 bases and 3 bases respectively, with 7 bases between them. CDR1 SGHAT and CDR2 FQNNGV come from the germline V gene. CDR3 sequence: CASSHGEETQYF. The CDR3 coding sequence is TGTGCCAGCAGCCACGGGGAAGAGACCCAGTACTTC.

This clonotype was detected a few times. CDR3 region: CASSSQTGYEKLFF. CDR3 in DNA: TGTGCCAGCAGCTCCCAGACAGGGTATGAAAAACTGTTTTTT. The rearrangement uses TRBV7-2 and TRBJ1-4; the match to TRBD1 covers 7 bases. The CDR3 has 14 amino acids. CDR1 is SGHTA, CDR2 FQGNSA, per germline. The junction had 5 bases not matched to a gene; V was cut back by 4 bases and J by 6 bases.

This clonotype was picked up many times. The chain couples TRBV29-1 to TRBJ2-1; 12 nucleotides agree with TRBD2. Germline-derived CDR1 and CDR2 are SQVTM and ANQGSEA. The length of the CDR3 is 13 residues. The V gene end was trimmed by 3 bases and the J gene end by 8 bases; junction bases not matched to a gene: 2. The CDR3 DNA reads as TGCAGCGTTGAGACTAGCGGGAGTGATGAGCAGTTCTTC. Translating it yields CSVETSGSDEQFF.

This clonotype has just a few counts. This chain uses TRBV20-1 with TRBJ2-5; possibly TRBD1 for D (5 bases). Germline lookup yields CDR1 DFQATT and CDR2 SNEGSKA (reference sequence). The CDR3 consists of 15 residues. Trimming left V 5 bases short and J 5 bases short, with 21 bases between. CDR3 DNA: TGCAGTGCTGACATGGGTTGGGGCCTCGCGGAGACCCAGTACTTC. Protein sequence: CSADMGWGLAETQYF.

This clonotype was observed at least ten times. The chain has TRBV19 and TRBJ2-1; tentative D call: TRBD2 (5 bases). Germline CDR1 and CDR2: LNHDA and SQIVND (reference sequence). The V end was cut by 2 bases, the J end by 2 bases, with 10 bases between. CDR3 size: 15 residues. Written as DNA, the CDR3 is TGTGCCAGTAGTATAAGTCTAGCTACCTACAATGAGCAGTTCTTC. This encodes CASSISLATYNEQFF.

Many counts were recorded for this clonotype. The V gene is TRBV27, the J gene TRBJ1-1; 11 bases line up with TRBD1. The CDR3 spans 19 residues. V trimming: 6 bases; J trimming: 0 bases; junction bases outside the gene matches: 15. The germline CDR1 and CDR2 sequences are MNHEY and SMNVEV (reference sequence). The CDR3 nucleotides are TGTGCCAGCAGACCCCCCGGACAGGGGGCCATTACCCTGAACACTGAAGCTTTCTTT. Protein product: CASRPPGQGAITLNTEAFF.

The CDR3 sequence is CASSTGLAGVYEQFF. CDR3 DNA: TGTGCCAGTAGTACGGGACTAGCGGGAGTTTATGAGCAGTTCTTC. J is TRBJ2-1 and V is TRBV19, with 14 bases that match TRBD2. The germline V gene has CDR1 LNHDA and CDR2 SQIVND (reference sequence). Trimming removed 4 bases from V and 8 bases from J; junction bases left unmatched: 4. CDR3 length: 15 amino acids.

This clonotype was seen more than once but under ten times. The genes are TRBV28 and TRBJ1-2, with 10 bases aligning to TRBD1. V dropped 3 bases and J dropped 5; count of bases not matched to a gene: 6. Per the germline V gene, CDR1 is MDHEN and CDR2 is SYDVKM. The CDR3 contains 15 residues. Here the CDR3 reads CASSLQTGGGYGYTF. CDR3 nucleotide sequence: TGTGCCAGCAGTTTGCAGACAGGGGGCGGATATGGCTACACCTTC.

The chain is built from TRBV5-1 and TRBJ2-1; 12 bases fit TRBD2. J was trimmed by 3 bases and V by 2 bases; bases with no gene match: 3. This CDR3 comprises 16 residues. CDR1 and CDR2 from the germline V gene are SGHRS and YFSETQ. The chain's CDR3 is CASSFRTSGIYNEQFF. The CDR3 region has the DNA TGCGCCAGCAGCTTTCGGACTAGCGGGATCTACAATGAGCAGTTCTTC.

This clonotype was recorded only once. This chain connects TRBV7-6 to TRBJ2-1; 14 bases match TRBD2. CDR1 is SGHVS and CDR2 is FNYEAQ in the germline V gene. The CDR3 totals 19 residues. V shed 2 bases, J shed 0 bases, and the junction held 6 bases outside the gene matches. The chain's CDR3 is CASSLQYGTSGSSYNEQFF. DNA for the CDR3: TGTGCCAGCAGCTTACAGTATGGGACTAGCGGGAGCTCCTACAATGAGCAGTTCTTC.

This clonotype was picked up a small number of times. The J gene is TRBJ2-7, the V gene TRBV28, with unresolved D. The CDR3 extends over 12 amino acids. Per the germline V gene, CDR1 is MDHEN and CDR2 is SYDVKM. The ends were cut back, 6 bases at V and 5 bases at J, with 11 bases in the middle. In DNA form, the CDR3 reads TGTGCCAGCAGAGCCTCAGCGAACGAGCAGTACTTC. Translated: CASRASANEQYF.

This clonotype was observed a single time. The genes are TRBV5-1 and TRBJ2-3; D unclear. CDR1 SGHRS and CDR2 YFSETQ come from the germline V gene. This CDR3 contains 12 residues. Trimming pared 1 base from V and 4 bases from J, leaving 4 bases between. The CDR3 reads CASSLSSDTQYF. CDR3 in DNA: TGCGCCAGCAGCTTGTCTTCAGATACGCAGTATTTT.

The gene calls are TRBV29-1 and TRBJ1-1; a possible D gene is TRBD1 (6 bases). The CDR3 contains 10 residues. Germline values: CDR1 SQVTM, CDR2 ANQGSEA. V shed 5 bases and J shed 8 bases, with 9 bases lying between them. The DNA for the CDR3 is TGCAGCGTTTCCGACAGGGAAGCTTTCTTT. Protein: CSVSDREAFF.

This clonotype was observed a handful of times. The CDR3 nucleotides are TGCAGTGCTAGAGCCCCAGCGGTGAGCTACGAGCAGTACTTC. It yields the protein CSARAPAVSYEQYF. V and J are TRBV20-1 and TRBJ2-7; maybe TRBD2 (5 bases). CDR1 DFQATT and CDR2 SNEGSKA come from the germline V gene (reference sequence). Trimming removed 1 base from V and 3 bases from J, with 13 bases in between. The CDR3 has 14 amino acids.

The gene calls are TRBV6-5 and TRBJ2-3; perhaps TRBD2 as D (6 bases). The CDR3 spans 14 residues. Germline assignment: CDR1 MNHEY and CDR2 SVGAGI. V gave up 6 bases and J gave up 1 base, with 11 bases separating them. This CDR3 is CASSRIAGTDTQYF. The CDR3 region has the DNA TGTGCCAGCAGCCGAATAGCGGGCACAGATACGCAGTATTTT.

The chain employs TRBV7-8 and TRBJ2-7; 9 bases agree with TRBD2. The CDR3 loop spans 16 amino acids. Losses at the gene ends were 4 bases for V and 1 base for J; bases not matched to a gene: 8. In germline, CDR1 is SGHVS, CDR2 FQNEAQ. CDR3 DNA: TGTGCCAGCAGCTCGCGCAAGACTAGCGGATCCTACGAGCAGTACTTC. Amino acid sequence: CASSSRKTSGSYEQYF.

The chain joins TRBV7-7 to TRBJ2-2; D is possibly TRBD2 (5 bases). V lost 5 bases to trimming and J lost 6 bases, with 10 bases between them. Per the germline V gene, CDR1 is SSHAT and CDR2 is FNYEAQ (reference sequence). The CDR3 consists of 13 residues. CDR3 amino acids: CASSAIGAGELFF. The CDR3 bases are TGTGCCAGCAGCGCAATCGGGGCCGGGGAGCTGTTTTTT.

This clonotype has a handful of counts. CDR3 DNA sequence: TGTGCCAGCAGGCGGACTAGCGGGGCCTACGAGCAGTACTTC. Translation gives CASRRTSGAYEQYF. This sequence joins TRBV28 and TRBJ2-7; 12 nucleotides agree with TRBD2. CDR3 size: 14 residues. Germline CDR1 and CDR2: MDHEN and SYDVKM. The V and J ends lost 6 bases and 2 bases, in that order; junction bases with no gene match: 2.

This clonotype has ten or more counts. The chain has TRBV12-3 or TRBV12-4 and TRBJ2-2; TRBD2 might be the D (6 bases). V dropped 5 bases and J dropped 3 bases, with 16 bases sitting between them. This CDR3 region has 16 residues. The CDR3: CASSPYRDSYTGELFF. The CDR3 region has the DNA TGTGCCAGCAGTCCCTACCGGGACTCCTACACCGGGGAGCTGTTTTTT.

The V gene is TRBV9, the J gene TRBJ2-2; D is unresolved. The CDR3 is made up of 13 amino acids. Trimming removed 4 bases at V and 1 base at J, with 5 bases between. Germline lookup yields CDR1 SGDLS and CDR2 YYNGEE. The CDR3 nucleotides read TGTGCCAGCAGCCAACAGAACACCGGGGAGCTGTTTTTT. Residues: CASSQQNTGELFF.

V gene TRBV5-1 combines with J gene TRBJ2-3, with a possible D match to TRBD2 (5 bases). Per germline, CDR1 SGHRS and CDR2 YFSETQ. V was trimmed by 3 bases and J by 14 bases, leaving 22 bases between them. CDR3 length equals 14 residues. Here the CDR3 reads CASSSAEVAGVAYF. The CDR3 DNA sequence: TGCGCCAGCAGCTCAGCGGAGGTGGCAGGTGTAGCGTATTTT.

The V and J genes are TRBV5-6 and TRBJ1-1, with 9 bases matching TRBD1. This CDR3 spans 14 amino acids. Germline values: CDR1 SGHDT, CDR2 YYEEEE. V shed 3 bases, J shed 5 bases, and the junction held 5 bases outside the gene matches. The CDR3 is CASSSLDRGTEAFF. The CDR3 nucleotides are TGTGCCAGCAGCTCGCTGGACAGGGGAACTGAAGCTTTCTTT.

The CDR3 is CSAREVTGGINQPQHF. The CDR3, as DNA: TGCAGTGCTAGAGAGGTGACAGGGGGTATCAATCAGCCCCAGCATTTT. The gene calls are TRBV20-1 and TRBJ1-5, with 9 bases fitting TRBD1. Germline V CDR1 and CDR2: DFQATT, SNEGSKA (reference sequence). J was trimmed by 3 bases and V by 0 bases; bases with no gene match: 6. The CDR3 loop spans 16 amino acids.

This clonotype has ten or more counts. The chain uses TRBV7-6 and TRBJ2-2, with 13 bases matching TRBD2. Germline CDR1 and CDR2: SGHVS and FNYEAQ. The CDR3 sequence is 17 residues long. Trimming took 4 bases from V and 5 from J; bases not matched to a gene: 7. The CDR3 sequence: CASSWTSGSSGTGELFF. The DNA for the CDR3 is TGTGCCAGCAGCTGGACTAGCGGGAGTTCGGGAACCGGGGAGCTGTTTTTT.

V usage is TRBV29-1 and J usage is TRBJ2-7, with 9 nucleotides matching TRBD1. This CDR3 is 12 amino acids long. Germline CDR1 SQVTM, CDR2 ANQGSEA. The junction had 7 bases not matched to a gene; V was cut back by 7 bases and J by 6 bases. CDR3 sequence: CSGGTGRLEQYF. Written as DNA, the CDR3 is TGCAGCGGAGGGACAGGGAGACTCGAGCAGTACTTC.

This clonotype was seen a handful of times. The rearrangement uses TRBV7-9 and TRBJ2-5; D is possibly TRBD1 (6 bases). From germline, CDR1 is SEHNR and CDR2 FQNEAQ (reference sequence). The CDR3 has 16 amino acids. The V end was cut by 5 bases, the J end by 3 bases, with 19 bases between. Here the CDR3 DNA reads TGTGCCAGCAGCCCCACGCCGGGGTCAGGGGAAGAGACCCAGTACTTC. This translates into CASSPTPGSGEETQYF.

This clonotype came up a few times. The rearrangement joins TRBV29-1 to TRBJ1-2; 10 nucleotides agree with TRBD1. Germline V gene data show CDR1 as SQVTM and CDR2 as ANQGSEA. This CDR3 region has 13 residues. With 6 bases clipped from V and 1 base from J, the junction kept 2 bases outside the gene matches. As DNA, the CDR3 is TGCAGCGTCGGACAGGGGGTTAACTATGGCTACACCTTC. Translation gives CSVGQGVNYGYTF. The full variable domain, completed using reference TRBV29-1 and TRBJ1-2, is SAVISQKPSRDICQRGTSLTIQCQVDSQVTMMFWYRQQPGQSLTLIATANQGSEATYESGFVIDKFPISRPNLTFSTLTVSNMSPEDSSIYLCSVGQGVNYGYTFGSGTRLTVV.